The 24 T cell receptor beta chains presented below share a single source sample, sequenced in a study of blood T cells in healthy people across ages. For the second PCR, which ran for roughly 6 to 12 cycles, a sample-barcoded 5' primer and a J-beta primer mix were used. TCRdb re-derived calls from the 5' RACE reads in MiXCR, one entry per CDR3 protein. This table holds 1.5 million to 2 million distinct CDR3 sequences, around 35% found once. Input material: blood. The receptors here all came from a woman in her twenties or thirties in good health.

This chain links TRBV18 with TRBJ2-2; D call uncertain. The CDR3 spans 21 residues. Germline CDR1 KGHSH, CDR2 LQKENI. The V end was cut by 0 bases, the J end by 0 bases, with 23 bases between. CDR3 nucleotide sequence: TGTGCCAGCTCACCACCTTTCGTCAGCATTACCCGAATGGCGAACACCGGGGAGCTGTTTTTT. This translates into CASSPPFVSITRMANTGELFF.

This clonotype was recorded a few times. This chain links TRBV24-1 with TRBJ2-7; tentatively, D is TRBD2 (6 bases). V lost 5 bases and J lost 0, with 13 bases in between. CDR1 is KGHDR, CDR2 SFDVKD, per germline. The CDR3 has 15 amino acids. The CDR3 is CATSAGDFSSYEQYF. As DNA, the CDR3 is TGTGCCACCAGTGCCGGGGACTTTTCCTCCTACGAGCAGTACTTC.

This clonotype was observed a handful of times. CDR3 protein: CASSTRGAPSGTDTQYF. In DNA form, the CDR3 reads TGTGCCAGCAGCACCAGAGGGGCTCCTTCTGGCACAGATACGCAGTATTTT. The chain joins TRBV21-1 to TRBJ2-3; TRBD1 is taken as the D call from the table, unchecked against the DNA. TRBV21-1 is given as a pseudogene. The CDR3 is made up of 17 amino acids.

In this sample, this clonotype turned up a few times. The V call is TRBV4-1, the J call TRBJ1-1; no firm D call. CDR1 and CDR2 from the germline V gene are MGHRA and YSYEKL. This CDR3 is 15 amino acids long. Trimming pared 0 bases from V and 1 base from J, leaving 9 bases between. This CDR3 is CASSQDKSGNTEAFF. CDR3 nucleotide sequence: TGCGCCAGCAGCCAAGATAAGTCAGGGAACACTGAAGCTTTCTTT.

This clonotype has more than one count but fewer than ten. The rearrangement links TRBV20-1 to TRBJ2-7, with 15 nucleotides matching TRBD2. V gave up 7 bases and J gave up 4 bases; unmatched junction bases: 5. The V gene's germline CDR1 is DFQATT and CDR2 SNEGSKA (reference sequence). The CDR3 consists of 14 residues. CDR3: CSGFGLAGGYEQYF. CDR3 DNA sequence: TGCAGTGGATTTGGACTAGCGGGAGGGTACGAGCAGTACTTC.

The rearrangement links TRBV5-1 to TRBJ2-7, with 14 bases matching TRBD2. Per the germline V gene, CDR1 is SGHRS and CDR2 is YFSETQ. V trimming: 7 bases; J trimming: 6 bases; junction bases outside the gene matches: 12. There are 16 residues in the CDR3. The CDR3 coding sequence is TGCGCCAGCGGCTCTGGACTAGCGGGAGGCCTCTCCGAGCAGTACTTC. It is translated as CASGSGLAGGLSEQYF.

This sequence joins TRBV9 and TRBJ2-1; D not resolved. V lost 6 bases and J lost 4, with 11 bases in between. This CDR3 spans 13 amino acids. The germline CDR1 and CDR2 sequences are SGDLS and YYNGEE. Here the CDR3 reads CASTPGHYNEQFF. CDR3 DNA: TGTGCCAGCACGCCGGGCCATTACAATGAGCAGTTCTTC.

The rearrangement uses TRBV20-1 and TRBJ1-5; 7 positions agree with TRBD1. CDR1 is DFQATT, CDR2 SNEGSKA, per germline (reference sequence). CDR3 length: 15 amino acids. The V and J ends lost 1 base and 0 bases, in that order; junction bases with no gene match: 3. CDR3 coding DNA: TGCAGTGCTAGAGGGGACAGCATTAGCAATCAGCCCCAGCATTTT. This encodes CSARGDSISNQPQHF.

The CDR3 loop reads CASSLGQGGRNTEAFF. CDR3 DNA: TGTGCCAGCAGCCTCGGACAGGGAGGGCGGAACACTGAAGCTTTCTTT. The chain has TRBV5-6 and TRBJ1-1, with 8 positions matching TRBD1. The CDR3 sequence is 16 residues long. V lost 4 bases to trimming and J lost 1 base; unmatched junction nucleotides: 9. CDR1 and CDR2 (germline): SGHDT, YYEEEE.

Concerning this clonotype: A much larger clonotype is one base distant, so this may be a read error. The rearrangement uses TRBV12-3 or TRBV12-4 and TRBJ2-5, with TRBD2 identical over 7 bases. V gave up 4 bases and J gave up 9 bases; unmatched junction bases: 14. The CDR3 covers 15 residues. Here the CDR3 DNA reads TGTGCCAGCAGTTCCCCTAGCGGAACCTTGGAGGCCCAGTACTTC. Its translation is CASSSPSGTLEAQYF.

Only a few counts were recorded for this clonotype. V is TRBV12-3 or TRBV12-4 and J is TRBJ2-3; the match to TRBD2 covers 8 bases. The CDR3 length is 12 residues. With V trimmed by 10 bases and J by 3 bases, 3 bases remained unmatched. CDR3 loop: CANSGNTDTQYF. In nucleotides, the CDR3 is TGTGCCAATAGCGGGAATACAGATACGCAGTATTTT.

V gene TRBV7-3 combines with J gene TRBJ1-2; 8 positions agree with TRBD1. This CDR3 contains 16 residues. V lost 0 bases and J lost 1; bases outside the gene matches: 4. CDR1 and CDR2 from the germline V gene are SGHTA and FQGTGA. CDR3 sequence reads: CASSLTDRGSNYGYTF. As DNA, the CDR3 is TGTGCCAGCAGCTTAACCGACAGGGGCAGTAACTATGGCTACACCTTC.

The chain is built from TRBV13 and TRBJ1-2; D perhaps matches TRBD1 (5 bases). This CDR3 comprises 15 residues. Germline V gives CDR1 PRHDT, CDR2 FYEKMQ (reference sequence). V was clipped by 1 base and J by 7 bases, with 16 bases between them. CDR3 amino acids: CASSLAQVGGTGYTF. CDR3 bases: TGTGCCAGCAGCTTAGCCCAGGTTGGGGGTACTGGCTACACCTTC.

This clonotype was detected only a few times. In nucleotides, the CDR3 is TGTGCCAGCAGTTACCCGGCTAGCGGAGCTTACGAGCAGTACTTC. It is translated as CASSYPASGAYEQYF. The rearrangement links TRBV6-2 or TRBV6-3 to TRBJ2-7, with 7 bases identical to TRBD2. There are 15 residues in the CDR3. Germline CDR1 reads MNHEY; CDR2 reads SVGEGT. The ends lost 2 bases at V and 4 bases at J; junction bases unmatched: 8.

The count of this clonotype is one. The CDR3 sequence: CASSPPTGHRTSSTDTQYF. The CDR3 nucleotides read TGTGCCAGCAGCCCTCCCACAGGGCATCGCACCTCTAGCACAGATACGCAGTATTTT. The chain combines TRBV9 with TRBJ2-3, with D perhaps matching TRBD1 (6 bases). The CDR3 runs to 19 residues. Germline V gives CDR1 SGDLS, CDR2 YYNGEE. Trimming stripped 4 bases from V and 0 bases from J, with 24 bases between.

This chain connects TRBV20-1 to TRBJ2-2; weak D call: TRBD2 (6 bases). Trimming removed 0 bases from V and 5 bases from J, with 13 bases in between. CDR1 is DFQATT and CDR2 is SNEGSKA in the germline V gene (reference sequence). The CDR3 spans 15 residues. In nucleotides, the CDR3 is TGCAGTGCTAGAGATCGGTGGACTACTACCGGGGAGCTGTTTTTT. Amino acids: CSARDRWTTTGELFF.

The rearrangement uses TRBV7-9 and TRBJ1-2; D gene unclear. Germline CDR1 reads SEHNR; CDR2 reads FQNEAQ (reference sequence). CDR3 length: 14 residues. V gave up 2 bases and J gave up 7 bases, with 14 bases separating them. The CDR3 DNA is TGTGCCAGCAGCTTAATTGGCCCTTCGAGTGGCTACACCTTC. Its protein product is CASSLIGPSSGYTF.

The rearrangement uses TRBV24-1 and TRBJ2-3; TRBD1 agrees at 11 bases. V trimming: 3 bases; J trimming: 7 bases; junction bases outside the gene matches: 5. The CDR3 contains 15 residues. Germline assignment: CDR1 KGHDR and CDR2 SFDVKD. The CDR3 bases are TGTGCCACCAGTGATCCCGGACAGGGGGCCTATACGCAGTATTTT. This translates into CATSDPGQGAYTQYF.

V and J are TRBV10-3 and TRBJ2-4; the D gene is possibly TRBD1 (5 bases). The CDR3 is 17 amino acids. CDR1 is ENHRY, CDR2 SYGVKD, per germline. Trimming took 3 bases from V and 7 from J, leaving 22 bases between them. The CDR3 region is CAISDSLQGARENIQYF. As DNA, the CDR3 is TGTGCCATCAGTGACTCGCTTCAGGGTGCCCGAGAGAACATTCAGTACTTC.

The rearrangement joins TRBV18 to TRBJ1-1, with D possibly being TRBD1 (6 bases). The CDR3 is 13 residues long. Trimming took 6 bases from V and 5 from J, leaving 13 bases between them. Germline V CDR1 and CDR2: KGHSH, LQKENI. The CDR3 is CASSNEQGTEAFF. For the CDR3, the DNA is TGTGCCAGCTCGAACGAACAGGGAACTGAAGCTTTCTTT.

The chain is built from TRBV5-1 and TRBJ2-3, with 7 bases aligning to TRBD2. Germline CDR1 reads SGHRS; CDR2 reads YFSETQ. Trimming at V came to 4 bases and at J to 5 bases, leaving 13 bases not matched to a gene. The CDR3 is made up of 16 amino acids. The chain's CDR3 is CASSDGTIFNRDTQYF. CDR3 DNA: TGCGCCAGCAGCGATGGGACTATCTTTAACCGAGATACGCAGTATTTT.

This clonotype was counted at least ten times. The chain links TRBV9 to TRBJ2-5, with D perhaps matching TRBD2 (6 bases). The CDR3 is 14 residues long. Germline V gives CDR1 SGDLS, CDR2 YYNGEE. Trimming left V 4 bases short and J 5 bases short, with 15 bases between. The CDR3 DNA sequence: TGTGCCAGCAGCCCTTTGGGAGGTGGGGAGACCCAGTACTTC. Translated: CASSPLGGGETQYF.

The chain carries TRBV7-9 and TRBJ2-7; 8 nucleotides align to TRBD2. The length of the CDR3 is 15 residues. With V trimmed by 5 bases and J by 4 bases, 10 bases remained unmatched. Per the germline V gene, CDR1 is SEHNR and CDR2 is FQNEAQ (reference sequence). CDR3 DNA sequence: TGTGCCAGCAGCCGAGCAAGCGGGGGCCCTTACGAGCAGTACTTC. It encodes CASSRASGGPYEQYF.

This clonotype has more than one count but fewer than ten. The rearrangement uses TRBV12-3 or TRBV12-4 and TRBJ1-1; D unresolved. The CDR3 runs to 15 residues. The V and J ends lost 0 bases and 0 bases respectively, with 8 bases between them. The CDR3 sequence is CASSLAAEMNTEAFF. The CDR3, as DNA: TGTGCCAGCAGTTTAGCGGCAGAAATGAACACTGAAGCTTTCTTT.